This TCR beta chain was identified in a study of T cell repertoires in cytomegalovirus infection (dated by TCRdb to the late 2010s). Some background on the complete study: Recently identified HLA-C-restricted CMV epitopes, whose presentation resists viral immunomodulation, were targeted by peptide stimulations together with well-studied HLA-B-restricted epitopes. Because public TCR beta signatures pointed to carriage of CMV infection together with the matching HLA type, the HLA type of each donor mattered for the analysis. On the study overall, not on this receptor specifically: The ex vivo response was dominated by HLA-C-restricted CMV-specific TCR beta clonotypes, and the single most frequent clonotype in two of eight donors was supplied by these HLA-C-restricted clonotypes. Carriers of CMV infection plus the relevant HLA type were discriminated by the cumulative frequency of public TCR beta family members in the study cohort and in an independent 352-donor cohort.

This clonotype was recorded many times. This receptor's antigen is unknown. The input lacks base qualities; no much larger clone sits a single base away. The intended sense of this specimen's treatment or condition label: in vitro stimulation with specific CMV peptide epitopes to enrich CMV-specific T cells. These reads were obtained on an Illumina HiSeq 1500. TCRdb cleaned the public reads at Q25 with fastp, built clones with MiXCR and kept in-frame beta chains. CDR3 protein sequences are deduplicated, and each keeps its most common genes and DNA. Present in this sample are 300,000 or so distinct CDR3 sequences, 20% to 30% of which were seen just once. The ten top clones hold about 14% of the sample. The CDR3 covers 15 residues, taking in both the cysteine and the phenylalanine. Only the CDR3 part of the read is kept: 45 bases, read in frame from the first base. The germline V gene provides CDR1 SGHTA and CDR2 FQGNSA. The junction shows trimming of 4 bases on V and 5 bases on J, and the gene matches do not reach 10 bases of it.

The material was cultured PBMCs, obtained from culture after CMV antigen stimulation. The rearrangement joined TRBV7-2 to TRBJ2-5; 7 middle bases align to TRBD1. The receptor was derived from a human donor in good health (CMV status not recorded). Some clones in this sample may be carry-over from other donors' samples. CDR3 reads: CASSSLGTAGETQYF. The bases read TGTGCCAGCAGCTCCCTAGGGACAGCCGGCGAGACCCAGTACTTC.